Each of the 25 T cell receptor beta chains below was sequenced from the same sample in a study of a mutant IDH1 vaccine in newly diagnosed glioma. No antigen is known for these receptors. Assay used: immunoSEQ multiplex PCR; TCRdb lists only in-frame clones, some missing. The profile covers 60,000 to 65,000 clones, with more than 80% appearing a single time and around 5% taken by the ten largest. Indicated time point: week 35, safety follow-up. What each vaccine dose contained was 300 ug of mutant IDH1 20-mer peptide, accompanied by topical imiquimod. The sequences come from PBMCs, collected from a glioma patient whose treatment included an IDH1 peptide vaccine. The source is a middle-aged man with glioma.

This clone was detected only a few times. The chain uses TRBV7-9 and TRBJ1-1, with 7 bases lining up with TRBD1. The germline CDR1 and CDR2 sequences are SEHNR and FQNEAQ (reference sequence). V lost 5 bases and J lost 0; bases outside the gene matches: 3. The CDR3 contains 14 residues. The chain's CDR3 is CASSDREMNTEAFF. The CDR3 DNA reads as TGTGCCAGCAGCGACAGGGAAATGAACACTGAAGCTTTCTTT.

The chain combines TRBV7-2 with TRBJ2-3; D uncertain. Trimming pared 0 bases from V and 0 bases from J, leaving 16 bases between. Germline lookup yields CDR1 SGHTA and CDR2 FQGNSA. The CDR3 extends over 18 amino acids. CDR3 bases: TGTGCCAGCAGCTTAGCGCTGATGGCAGGTACAAGCACAGATACGCAGTATTTT. Protein product: CASSLALMAGTSTDTQYF.

This rearrangement joins TRBV19 to TRBJ2-7, with D possibly TRBD2 on 5 matching bases. Trimming took off 3 bases at V and 2 bases at J, with 8 bases between the two ends. This CDR3 has 13 residues. CDR1 is LNHDA, CDR2 SQIVND, per germline (reference sequence). The CDR3 coding sequence is TGTGCCAGTAGTATCGGGGAGACCTACGAGCAGTACTTC. The encoded protein is CASSIGETYEQYF.

The rearrangement uses TRBV2 and TRBJ1-6; no firm D call. Between the trimmed V and J ends, which lost 5 bases and 7 bases, there was a span of 6 bases. The CDR3 is made up of 12 amino acids. Germline lookup yields CDR1 SNHLY and CDR2 FYNNEI. The CDR3 protein is CASSLQNSPLHF. CDR3 sequence (DNA): TGTGCCAGCAGTCTACAGAATTCACCCCTCCACTTT.

The rearrangement links TRBV4-3 to TRBJ1-2; the match to TRBD1 covers 9 bases. Germline assignment: CDR1 LGHNA and CDR2 YSLEER. V trimming: 0 bases; J trimming: 1 base; junction bases outside the gene matches: 9. The CDR3 covers 18 residues. CDR3: CASSQDLNRGLLNYGYTF. CDR3 coding DNA: TGCGCCAGCAGCCAAGATTTGAACAGGGGGCTCCTTAACTATGGCTACACCTTC.

The V gene is TRBV6-5, the J gene TRBJ2-2; D remains unclear. The CDR3 covers 16 residues. Between the trimmed V and J ends, which lost 0 bases and 0 bases, there was a span of 8 bases. Germline-derived CDR1 and CDR2 are MNHEY and SVGAGI. CDR3 DNA: TGTGCCAGCAGTTACTCGGCCAAATCGAACACCGGGGAGCTGTTTTTT. Amino acid sequence: CASSYSAKSNTGELFF.

This chain joins TRBV5-4 and TRBJ2-7, with D uncertain. Between the trimmed V and J ends, which lost 5 bases and 0 bases, there was a span of 15 bases. The CDR3 loop spans 15 amino acids. Germline assignment: CDR1 SGHNT and CDR2 YYREEE (reference sequence). This CDR3 is CASRDGRTSSYEQYF. CDR3 sequence (DNA): TGTGCCAGCAGAGACGGACGGACGAGCTCCTACGAGCAGTACTTC.

The V call is TRBV28, the J call TRBJ2-7; D gene unclear. Germline V CDR1 and CDR2: MDHEN, SYDVKM. With 8 bases removed from V and 9 bases from J, the gap between germline ends came to 11 bases. The CDR3 covers 10 residues. The CDR3 DNA follows: TGTGCCAGCGGCCCTCAGAGGCAGTACTTC. As protein: CASGPQRQYF.

This clone was recorded once. The rearrangement uses TRBV27 and TRBJ2-3; the match to TRBD1 covers 7 bases. The CDR3 spans 16 residues. Trimming cost V 4 bases and J 3 bases; bases outside gene matches: 10. CDR1 MNHEY and CDR2 SMNVEV come from the germline V gene (reference sequence). CDR3 nucleotide sequence: TGTGCCAGCAGTTCCTACAGGGGAAGAGGGACAGATACGCAGTATTTT. It encodes CASSSYRGRGTDTQYF.

The chain joins TRBV5-1 to TRBJ2-1; 10 positions match TRBD2. The V and J ends lost 2 bases and 12 bases, in that order; junction bases with no gene match: 11. CDR3 size: 15 residues. Germline CDR1 is SGHRS and CDR2 is YFSETQ. The CDR3 bases are TGCGCCAGCAGCTTAGTTAGCGGGGGGAATAAGGTGCAGTTCTTC. Translated: CASSLVSGGNKVQFF.

This chain joins TRBV7-2 and TRBJ2-1; D might be TRBD2 (6 bases). Germline values: CDR1 SGHTA, CDR2 FQGNSA. Trimming removed 1 base from V and 9 bases from J, with 13 bases in between. The CDR3 spans 14 residues. CDR3 residues: CASSLGGVGGEQFF. CDR3 DNA sequence: TGTGCCAGCAGCTTAGGGGGGGTAGGCGGTGAGCAGTTCTTC.

The chain links TRBV10-2 to TRBJ1-1; 9 bases fit TRBD1. With 6 bases clipped from V and 6 bases from J, the junction kept 5 bases outside the gene matches. The length of the CDR3 is 13 residues. Germline CDR1 is WSHSY and CDR2 is SAAADI. CDR3 amino acids: CASRGQGKAEAFF. The CDR3 DNA reads TGCGCCAGCAGGGGACAGGGCAAGGCTGAAGCTTTCTTT.

The J gene is TRBJ2-1, the V gene TRBV6-8, with TRBD1 identical over 7 bases. Trimming took 5 bases from V and 9 from J; bases not matched to a gene: 1. This CDR3 has 11 amino acids. The germline V gene encodes CDR1 MNHGY and CDR2 SAAAGT. The CDR3 reads CASSDRVEQFF. The CDR3 region has the DNA TGTGCCAGCAGTGACAGGGTTGAGCAGTTCTTC.

The genes are TRBV5-1 and TRBJ2-5; D call uncertain. Trimming pared 4 bases from V and 1 base from J, leaving 8 bases between. The CDR3 is 13 residues long. Germline loops: CDR1 SGHRS, CDR2 YFSETQ. CDR3 residues: CASSPELQETQYF. The CDR3 DNA follows: TGCGCCAGCAGCCCCGAGCTCCAAGAGACCCAGTACTTC.

The chain has TRBV27 and TRBJ2-7; 11 bases line up with TRBD2. V gave up 0 bases and J gave up 2 bases; unmatched junction bases: 3. This CDR3 has 16 residues. Germline CDR1 MNHEY, CDR2 SMNVEV (reference sequence). Here the CDR3 reads CASSLSRTSGPYEQYF. The DNA for the CDR3 is TGTGCCAGCAGTTTATCTCGGACTAGCGGGCCCTACGAGCAGTACTTC.

This clone appeared a few times. V gene TRBV4-3 combines with J gene TRBJ1-1; D is unclear. The CDR3 sequence is 13 residues long. Germline CDR1 and CDR2: LGHNA and YSLEER. Deletions cut 4 bases from V and 5 bases from J, with 11 bases between. The CDR3 reads CASSPGVRTEAFF. The CDR3 nucleotides read TGCGCCAGCAGCCCTGGGGTGAGGACTGAAGCTTTCTTT.

The V and J genes are TRBV7-9 and TRBJ1-2, with TRBD1 matching 9 bases. The CDR3 totals 14 residues. Germline V lookup: CDR1 SEHNR, CDR2 FQNEAQ (reference sequence). The ends lost 5 bases at V and 4 bases at J; junction bases unmatched: 5. The CDR3 loop reads CASSKQGAGYGYTF. The CDR3 region has the DNA TGTGCCAGCAGCAAACAGGGGGCTGGCTATGGCTACACCTTC.

This clone was seen only once. The chain recombines TRBV5-8 with TRBJ1-1, with a possible D match to TRBD1 (5 bases). Germline V gene data show CDR1 as SGHTS and CDR2 as YDEGEE. This CDR3 is built from 13 residues. Trimming took off 7 bases at V and 1 base at J, with 11 bases between the two ends. The CDR3 spells CASPGAGNTEAFF. The CDR3 DNA follows: TGTGCCAGCCCTGGGGCGGGGAACACTGAAGCTTTCTTT.

This rearrangement joins TRBV30 to TRBJ1-3; maybe TRBD1 (5 bases). Germline lookup yields CDR1 GTSNPN and CDR2 SVGIG (reference sequence). V was cut by 0 bases and J by 3 bases, with 12 bases left in between. The CDR3 totals 15 residues. The chain's CDR3 is CAWSVRGGLGNTIYF. CDR3 bases: TGTGCCTGGAGTGTGCGGGGCGGTCTTGGAAACACCATATATTTT.

This clone was observed a few times. The CDR3 region is CASRGLAGINEQFF. DNA for the CDR3: TGTGCCAGCAGAGGACTAGCGGGAATTAATGAGCAGTTCTTC. The gene calls are TRBV7-9 and TRBJ2-1; 12 bases are shared with TRBD2. Looked up from germline, CDR1 is SEHNR and CDR2 is FQNEAQ (reference sequence). The V segment lost 6 bases and the J segment 7 bases; nucleotides outside the gene matches: 4. The CDR3 has 14 amino acids.

The rearrangement uses TRBV9 and TRBJ1-1; 7 bases agree with TRBD1. V gave up 1 base and J gave up 4 bases; unmatched junction bases: 4. Per germline, CDR1 SGDLS and CDR2 YYNGEE. CDR3 size: 14 residues. The DNA of the CDR3 is TGTGCCAGCAGCGTAACAGGGGCGGTCACTGAAGCTTTCTTT. It yields the protein CASSVTGAVTEAFF.

V gene TRBV7-9 combines with J gene TRBJ1-4; D is unresolved. The germline V gene encodes CDR1 SEHNR and CDR2 FQNEAQ (reference sequence). Trimming left V 4 bases short and J 8 bases short, with 11 bases between. CDR3 length: 13 residues. The CDR3 nucleotides read TGTGCCAGCAGCTCCGGCAGGCGCGAAAAACTGTTTTTT. Protein sequence: CASSSGRREKLFF.

This chain connects TRBV15 to TRBJ2-7; D is unresolved. Germline CDR1 LNHNV, CDR2 YYDKDF (reference sequence). V gave up 2 bases and J gave up 3 bases, with 14 bases separating them. CDR3 size: 15 residues. This chain's CDR3 is CATSRRMDGDYEQYF. In DNA, the CDR3 is TGTGCCACCAGCAGAAGAATGGACGGCGACTACGAGCAGTACTTC.

CDR3 sequence reads: CASKERETEAFF. CDR3 nucleotides: TGTGCCAGCAAGGAGAGGGAGACTGAAGCTTTCTTT. The chain joins TRBV27 to TRBJ1-1; D is unresolved. The CDR3 runs to 12 residues. The germline V gene encodes CDR1 MNHEY and CDR2 SMNVEV (reference sequence). With 7 bases removed from V and 5 bases from J, the gap between germline ends came to 11 bases.

This chain links TRBV10-3 with TRBJ2-7; weak D call: TRBD2 (6 bases). Trimming cost V 7 bases and J 0 bases, with 10 bases left between them. Germline V gene sequence: CDR1 ENHRY, CDR2 SYGVKD. There are 13 residues in the CDR3. The CDR3 sequence: CAINPGVSYEQYF. The DNA of the CDR3 is TGTGCCATCAACCCGGGGGTCTCCTACGAGCAGTACTTC.